These 30 T cell receptor beta chains originate from one sample sequenced in a study of blood T cell repertoires in COVID-19. Method: immunoSEQ multiplex PCR; TCRdb's copy keeps in-frame clones and lacks some. The profile covers 140,000 to 150,000 clones, with about 87% appearing a single time and more than 2% taken by the ten largest. Material: peripheral blood. The origin of the receptors is a human donor with COVID-19, enrolled during active disease. The donor label of this sample is uncertain.

The genes are TRBV4-1 and TRBJ1-6, with D possibly matching TRBD1 (6 bases). Germline V gene lookup returns CDR1 MGHRA and CDR2 YSYEKL. Trimming shortened V by 0 bases and J by 7 bases, and 13 bases separated the two germline ends. The CDR3 has 16 amino acids. The DNA of the CDR3 is TGCGCCAGCAGCCAAGATCGGGGGGCTCGAAATTCACCCCTCCACTTT. Translated, it gives CASSQDRGARNSPLHF.

The CDR3: CASSEATGRGGLYEQYF. DNA of the CDR3: TGTGCCAGCAGTGAAGCGACTGGTAGAGGCGGCTTGTACGAGCAGTACTTC. J is TRBJ2-7 and V is TRBV6-1; D is unresolved. Germline V lookup: CDR1 MNHNS, CDR2 SASEGT. Trimming left V 0 bases short and J 4 bases short, with 19 bases between. The CDR3 is 17 residues long.

This clone was seen only once. The J gene is TRBJ2-7, the V gene TRBV3-1 (or the pseudogene TRBV3-2), with D possibly being TRBD2 (6 bases). Trimming took 1 base from V and 2 from J, leaving 12 bases between them. CDR3 size: 15 residues. Germline V gene lookup returns CDR1 LGHDT and CDR2 YNNKEL (reference sequence). DNA of the CDR3: TGTGCCAGCAGCCAAGCTGGAGGGAGGACCTACGAGCAGTACTTC. Translation: CASSQAGGRTYEQYF.

There are a few counts of this clone. The V gene is TRBV18, the J gene TRBJ1-1; possibly TRBD1 for D (5 bases). The V gene lost 4 bases and the J gene lost 7 bases, with 13 bases spanning the gap. The CDR3 runs 13 residues. Germline-derived CDR1 and CDR2 are KGHSH and LQKENI. CDR3: CASSQRGGGEAFF. CDR3 in DNA: TGTGCCAGCTCACAGAGGGGCGGGGGTGAAGCTTTCTTT.

Written as DNA, the CDR3 is TGTGCCAGCAGCAAACTAGCGGGGGGGGTCGGCAGCACAGATACGCAGTATTTT. It translates to CASSKLAGGVGSTDTQYF. The chain combines TRBV7-2 with TRBJ2-3; 13 nucleotides match TRBD2. The CDR3 extends over 18 amino acids. Trimming cost V 5 bases and J 0 bases; bases outside gene matches: 8. Germline CDR1 is SGHTA and CDR2 is FQGNSA.

The V and J genes are TRBV30 and TRBJ1-2, with no clear D. CDR1 and CDR2 (germline): GTSNPN, SVGIG (reference sequence). The V gene lost 4 bases and the J gene lost 5 bases, with 11 bases spanning the gap. The CDR3 covers 12 residues. The CDR3 loop reads CAWTTSLYGYTF. The CDR3 nucleotides read TGTGCCTGGACGACAAGTTTGTATGGCTACACCTTC.

The J gene is TRBJ1-6, the V gene TRBV6-5, with 7 positions matching TRBD1. CDR3 length: 12 amino acids. V shed 10 bases and J 8 bases; nucleotides not matched to a gene: 5. Germline lookup yields CDR1 MNHEY and CDR2 SVGAGI. The CDR3 here is CAIRDSHSPLHF. The DNA for the CDR3 is TGTGCCATCCGGGACAGTCATTCACCCCTCCACTTT.

Comment on this clone: One junction end does not reproduce the germline sequence, and a read error may be involved. The chain is built from TRBV24-1 and TRBJ2-5, with TRBD2 matching over 12 bases. The V gene's germline CDR1 is KGHDR and CDR2 SFDVKD. The CDR3 runs 16 residues. The CDR3 bases are TGTGCCACCAGTGGTTTGACTAGCGGGGGCCAAGAGACCCAGTACTTC. This encodes CATSGLTSGGQETQYF.

The genes are TRBV30 and TRBJ1-1; D is uncertain. Germline V lookup: CDR1 GTSNPN, CDR2 SVGIG (reference sequence). V lost 0 bases and J 4 bases, leaving 3 bases between the germline ends. CDR3 length: 11 residues. As DNA, the CDR3 is TGTGCCTGGAGTGTACTCACTGAAGCTTTCTTT. Translating it yields CAWSVLTEAFF.

J is TRBJ2-7 and V is TRBV19; D perhaps matches TRBD1 (6 bases). V was shortened by 0 bases and J by 3 bases, with 6 bases between the two germline ends. The CDR3 covers 13 residues. Germline CDR1 is LNHDA and CDR2 is SQIVND (reference sequence). This chain's CDR3 is CASSIDRGYEQYF. The DNA for the CDR3 is TGTGCCAGTAGTATAGACAGGGGCTACGAGCAGTACTTC.

The gene calls are TRBV12-3 or TRBV12-4 and TRBJ1-6, with TRBD1 matching 9 bases. V lost 7 bases, J lost 9 bases, and 4 bases stayed unmatched. This CDR3 region has 13 residues. The CDR3 region is CASNDRGTSPLHF. The CDR3 nucleotides are TGTGCCAGCAACGACAGGGGGACTTCACCCCTCCACTTT.

In its sample, this clone was seen once. The chain links TRBV6-5 to TRBJ2-5, with D perhaps TRBD1 (6 bases). Trimming shortened V by 2 bases and J by 2 bases, and 12 bases separated the two germline ends. The CDR3 has 15 residues. In germline, CDR1 is MNHEY, CDR2 SVGAGI. Here the CDR3 reads CASSYGGYLQETQYF. The CDR3, as DNA: TGTGCCAGCAGTTACGGGGGCTATCTACAAGAGACCCAGTACTTC.

Remarks on this clone: An end of the junction does not agree with germline; a read error may underlie this. The chain recombines TRBV7-9 with TRBJ2-7; D possibly corresponds to TRBD1 (6 bases). CDR1 is SEHNR, CDR2 FQNEAQ, per germline (reference sequence). The CDR3 sequence is 15 residues long. This chain's CDR3 is CASSFPAGETYGQYF. As DNA, the CDR3 is TGTGCCAGCAGCTTTCCGGCAGGGGAAACCTACGGGCAGTACTTC.

The rearrangement uses TRBV9 and TRBJ2-1; possibly TRBD2 for D (6 bases). This CDR3 has 16 residues. Germline assignment: CDR1 SGDLS and CDR2 YYNGEE. Trimming removed 3 bases at V and 6 bases at J, with 19 bases between. The CDR3 bases are TGTGCCAGCAGCGACGCCCCCGGGAGACGCCGCAATGAGCAGTTCTTC. Its protein product is CASSDAPGRRRNEQFF.

The chain joins TRBV9 to TRBJ1-3; D is uncertain. Germline V lookup: CDR1 SGDLS, CDR2 YYNGEE. The CDR3 spans 16 residues. The V end lost 0 bases, the J end lost 0 bases, and 10 bases lay between the germline ends. In DNA form, the CDR3 reads TGTGCCAGCAGCGTAGGCCCGGAGAGCTCTGGAAACACCATATATTTT. This sequence encodes CASSVGPESSGNTIYF.

The rearrangement joins TRBV12-3 or TRBV12-4 to TRBJ2-5; a possible D gene is TRBD1 (6 bases). V was shortened by 2 bases and J by 2 bases, with 6 bases between the two germline ends. This CDR3 region has 13 residues. CDR3 nucleotide sequence: TGTGCCAGCAGTTTAAGGGGGCAAGAGACCCAGTACTTC. Encoded protein: CASSLRGQETQYF.

As regards this clone: This specimen includes other DNA sequences encoding the same CDR3. The chain employs TRBV19 and TRBJ1-5, with TRBD1 matching over 7 bases. The CDR3 consists of 14 residues. The V gene end was trimmed by 5 bases and the J gene end by 2 bases; junction bases not matched to a gene: 3. CDR1 is LNHDA, CDR2 SQIVND, per germline (reference sequence). DNA of the CDR3: TGTGCCAGTAGTCTCACAGGGGGCAATCAGCCCCAGCATTTT. Residues: CASSLTGGNQPQHF.

The chain employs TRBV7-9 and TRBJ2-1, with a tentative D call TRBD2 (5 bases). V lost 5 bases, J lost 11 bases, and 13 bases lay in between. This CDR3 region has 12 residues. Germline loops: CDR1 SEHNR, CDR2 FQNEAQ (reference sequence). CDR3 in amino acids: CASSLETGKQFF. In nucleotides, the CDR3 is TGTGCCAGCAGCCTAGAAACCGGGAAGCAGTTCTTC. The full variable domain, with the rest looked up from reference TRBV7-9 and TRBJ2-1, is DTGVSQNPRHKITKRGQNVTFRCDPISEHNRLYWYRQTLGQGPEFLTYFQNEAQLEKSRLLSDRFSAERPKGSFSTLEIQRTEQGDSAMYLCASSLETGKQFFGPGTRLTVL.

This rearrangement joins TRBV4-1 to TRBJ2-3; the match to TRBD2 covers 9 bases. The V segment lost 3 bases and the J segment 6 bases; nucleotides outside the gene matches: 13. Per the germline V gene, CDR1 is MGHRA and CDR2 is YSYEKL. The CDR3 totals 17 residues. Here the CDR3 DNA reads TGCGCCAGCAGCCATCCTCTAGCGGGGAGAGCACACGATACGCAGTATTTT. It codes for CASSHPLAGRAHDTQYF.

The rearrangement joins TRBV6-5 to TRBJ2-3; 9 bases line up with TRBD2. This CDR3 has 15 residues. The V segment lost 3 bases and the J segment 2 bases; nucleotides outside the gene matches: 3. From germline, CDR1 is MNHEY and CDR2 SVGAGI. In nucleotides, the CDR3 is TGTGCCAGCAGTTATGGCGGGGGGGACACAGATACGCAGTATTTT. As protein: CASSYGGGDTDTQYF.

The rearrangement links TRBV18 to TRBJ1-4; no clear D. This CDR3 has 13 residues. Germline V gene sequence: CDR1 KGHSH, CDR2 LQKENI. V was clipped by 5 bases and J by 8 bases, with 12 bases between them. CDR3 nucleotides: TGTGCCAGCTCAACATCGACGAGGGAAAAACTGTTTTTT. Encoded protein: CASSTSTREKLFF.

The V and J genes are TRBV2 and TRBJ1-2; D remains unclear. V lost 4 bases and J 12 bases, leaving 21 bases between the germline ends. The CDR3 runs 14 residues. Germline V gene data show CDR1 as SNHLY and CDR2 as FYNNEI. Here the CDR3 reads CASSVFATRPRHTF. The CDR3 coding sequence is TGTGCCAGCAGTGTTTTCGCTACCCGCCCGCGGCACACCTTC.

The genes are TRBV18 and TRBJ2-5; 7 nucleotides agree with TRBD1. Germline loops: CDR1 KGHSH, CDR2 LQKENI. The CDR3 spans 15 residues. V gave up 0 bases and J gave up 5 bases; unmatched junction bases: 6. CDR3 coding DNA: TGTGCCAGCTCACCACCGTACAGGGGCCGGGAGACCCAGTACTTC. Its translation: CASSPPYRGRETQYF.

The V call is TRBV10-3, the J call TRBJ1-5, with D possibly TRBD1 on 6 matching bases. Trimming took off 6 bases at V and 2 bases at J, with 17 bases between the two ends. The length of the CDR3 is 16 residues. From germline, CDR1 is ENHRY and CDR2 SYGVKD. The CDR3 spells CAISRETGSGNQPQHF. The CDR3 DNA reads as TGTGCCATCAGCCGTGAAACAGGGTCTGGCAATCAGCCCCAGCATTTT.

The chain joins TRBV18 to TRBJ2-1, with D perhaps TRBD1 (6 bases). V was shortened by 3 bases and J by 4 bases, with 13 bases between the two germline ends. The CDR3 has 15 amino acids. The germline V gene has CDR1 KGHSH and CDR2 LQKENI. The CDR3 region is CASSPGQPLYNEQFF. In DNA, the CDR3 is TGTGCCAGCTCACCCGGACAGCCCCTTTACAATGAGCAGTTCTTC.

This chain uses TRBV5-1 with TRBJ2-3; 11 bases fit TRBD1. Germline values: CDR1 SGHRS, CDR2 YFSETQ. Trimming removed 4 bases from V and 4 bases from J; junction bases left unmatched: 2. The CDR3 contains 14 residues. The CDR3 sequence: CASSTGQGADTQYF. The CDR3 coding sequence is TGCGCCAGCAGCACGGGACAGGGGGCAGATACGCAGTATTTT.

This chain uses TRBV6-5 with TRBJ1-2; tentatively, D is TRBD1 (5 bases). Trimming removed 7 bases at V and 4 bases at J, with 13 bases between. This CDR3 comprises 13 residues. Per germline, CDR1 MNHEY and CDR2 SVGAGI. The CDR3 loop reads CASMVGGIYGYTF. The DNA of the CDR3 is TGTGCCAGCATGGTCGGGGGAATCTATGGCTACACCTTC.

V is TRBV5-6 and J is TRBJ1-1; D is unresolved. Germline loops: CDR1 SGHDT, CDR2 YYEEEE. CDR3 length: 13 residues. The V gene lost 5 bases and the J gene lost 3 bases, with 11 bases spanning the gap. In DNA, the CDR3 is TGTGCCAGCAGTGTGAGAGAGTACACTGAAGCTTTCTTT. Protein product: CASSVREYTEAFF.

V and J are TRBV6-1 and TRBJ2-2; D gene ambiguous. CDR3 length: 16 amino acids. CDR1 MNHNS and CDR2 SASEGT come from the germline V gene. The V end lost 0 bases, the J end lost 3 bases, and 11 bases lay between the germline ends. The CDR3 is CASSEARQVDTGELFF. In nucleotides, the CDR3 is TGTGCCAGCAGTGAAGCTAGGCAGGTGGACACCGGGGAGCTGTTTTTT.

V and J are TRBV2 and TRBJ2-1, with D possibly being TRBD2 (6 bases). The CDR3 is 16 amino acids. The V end was cut by 6 bases, the J end by 3 bases, with 18 bases between. Germline CDR1 SNHLY, CDR2 FYNNEI. CDR3 amino acids: CASRALGAGNYNEQFF. In DNA form, the CDR3 reads TGTGCCAGCAGGGCCCTAGGGGCGGGAAACTACAATGAGCAGTTCTTC.